The rows below give T cell receptor beta chains drawn from one sample of a study of blood T cells in healthy people across ages. TCRdb analysed the 5' RACE reads with MiXCR anew, one entry per CDR3 protein. Altogether 850,000 to 1,000,000 distinct CDR3 sequences are present, just over 50% being singletons, with the ten largest covering about a fifth. Sequenced: blood. The receptors were sampled from a woman aged 60-75 years in good health. CDR3s include the opening cysteine and the closing phenylalanine or tryptophan. Each record gives: J gene, D gene, V gene, clone size, CDR3 DNA, CDR3 protein. D genes are given only for firm matches. Size tells how often a clone was seen (once, few, many) or the class of an expanded clone, and some rows leave it out.

TRBJ2-5 | - | TRBV28 | - | TGTGTCAGCAGTTTGAGGGAGACCCAGTACTTC | CVSSLRETQYF
TRBJ2-1 | - | TRBV20-1 | few | TGCAGTGCAAGGGTTCGGTCCCGCTACAATGAGCAGTTCTTC | CSARVRSRYNEQFF
TRBJ2-3 | - | TRBV12-5 | - | TGTGCTAGTGTTTACCGGGACGGAGCTAGCACAGATACGCAGTATTTT | CASVYRDGASTDTQYF
TRBJ2-4 | - | TRBV28 | - | TGTGCCAGCAGCGATTACAGGAGAGCCAAAAACATTCAGTACTTC | CASSDYRRAKNIQYF
TRBJ2-5 | - | TRBV4-3 | once | TGCGCCAGCAGCCAAGATAGAACAGGGAAGACCCAGTACTTC | CASSQDRTGKTQYF
TRBJ2-1 | - | TRBV4-2 | few | TGTGCCAGCAGCCCCGTTCAGGGGAAGTCCTACAATGAGCAGTTCTTC | CASSPVQGKSYNEQFF
TRBJ2-3 | TRBD1 | TRBV27 | - | TGTGCCAGCAGTTTTATGGGACAGGGGACAGATACGCAGTATTTT | CASSFMGQGTDTQYF
TRBJ2-7 | TRBD1 | TRBV6-2/TRBV6-3 | - | TGTGCCAGCACCTGGACAGGGACAAGCAGGAGTTACGAGCAGTACTTC | CASTWTGTSRSYEQYF
TRBJ2-3 | - | TRBV3-1 | few | TGTGCCAGCAGCCAAGAAAGGAGGCCCACAGATACGCAGTATTTT | CASSQERRPTDTQYF
TRBJ2-7 | - | TRBV10-3 | - | TGTGCCATCAGTGGGTATTGGGACGGCTCCTACGAGCAGTACTTC | CAISGYWDGSYEQYF
TRBJ2-3 | - | TRBV7-9 | - | TGTGCCAGCAGCTACCTGCCAGATACGCAGTATTTT | CASSYLPDTQYF
TRBJ1-1 | - | TRBV28 | - | TGTGCCAGCAGTTTAGCGTACACTGAAGCTTTCTTT | CASSLAYTEAFF
TRBJ2-1 | TRBD1 | TRBV7-6 | few | TGTGCCAGCAGCCCCGGGACAGCACTCTACAATGAGCAGTTCTTC | CASSPGTALYNEQFF
TRBJ1-1 | - | TRBV5-1 | - | TGCGCCAGCAGCCTAACGACAGGAATGGTCGTAGCTTTCTTT | CASSLTTGMVVAFF
TRBJ2-7 | - | TRBV4-2 | - | TGTGCCAGCAGCCACGGGTTTACCTACGAGCAGTACTTC | CASSHGFTYEQYF
TRBJ1-4 | - | TRBV6-1 | - | TGTGCCAGCAGTGAAGCGCGTGGGACAACTAATGAAAAACTGTTTTTT | CASSEARGTTNEKLFF
TRBJ2-7 | - | TRBV29-1 | - | TGCAGCGTGCGGGGACGAGCGGATTCCTACGAGCAGTACTTC | CSVRGRADSYEQYF
TRBJ1-2 | - | TRBV12-3/TRBV12-4 | - | TGTGCCAGCAGTAGGGCCATAAGAGGCTACACCTTC | CASSRAIRGYTF